The 10 T cell receptor beta chains in this list originate from one sample, sequenced in a study of regulatory T cells in long-lasting Graves disease. Arm-PCR of CDR3 regions with iRepertoire HTBI primers generated TCR beta libraries. Each CDR3 protein is one row after TCRdb ran MiXCR on the multiplex PCR reads. This sample has around 450,000 distinct CDR3 sequences, with approximately 15% found just once. The time point denotes: newly diagnosed GD, antithyroid drugs for less than 3 months. From PBMCs, RNA was extracted and then used to make the TCR library. The same data also went into a second study, on T cells in Graves' hyperthyroidism and ophthalmopathy.

The input for sequencing was peripheral blood mononuclear cells (PBMCs), taken at new diagnosis, from a patient treated with antithyroid drugs. These receptors were collected from a woman in her forties with Graves disease.

This clonotype was counted at least ten times. The chain carries TRBV12-3 or TRBV12-4 and TRBJ1-4; unclear D gene. Trimming took 2 bases from V and 7 from J, leaving 8 bases between them. The CDR3 spans 13 residues. The CDR3, as DNA: TGTGCCAGCAGTTTATTGGGGAGTGAAAAACTGTTTTTT. This translates into CASSLLGSEKLFF.

In its sample, this clonotype was seen many times. The chain carries TRBV12-3 or TRBV12-4 and TRBJ2-1; D is unclear. V gave up 6 bases and J gave up 9 bases, with 9 bases separating them. CDR3 size: 11 residues. The CDR3 DNA reads as TGTGCCAGCAGCTCTCGGCGTGAGCAGTTCTTC. Its protein product is CASSSRREQFF.

In this sample, this clonotype turned up many times. The chain links TRBV30 to TRBJ1-2; maybe TRBD1 (6 bases). Trimming took 4 bases from V and 7 from J, leaving 16 bases between them. The CDR3 has 13 residues. Germline CDR1 reads GTSNPN; CDR2 reads SVGIG (reference sequence). CDR3 residues: CAWNVQGLGGYTF. Written as DNA, the CDR3 is TGTGCCTGGAACGTCCAGGGGTTGGGTGGCTACACCTTC.

The V and J genes are TRBV19 and TRBJ2-2, with D perhaps matching TRBD2 (6 bases). With 8 bases removed from V and 4 bases from J, the gap between germline ends came to 14 bases. The CDR3 loop spans 14 amino acids. The germline CDR1 and CDR2 sequences are LNHDA and SQIVND (reference sequence). Here the CDR3 reads CASYRRGFTGELFF. CDR3 nucleotide sequence: TGTGCCAGTTACAGGAGGGGATTCACCGGGGAGCTGTTTTTT.

This clonotype showed up many times. The chain has TRBV19 and TRBJ1-5; D remains ambiguous. Germline values: CDR1 LNHDA, CDR2 SQIVND (reference sequence). The V end lost 6 bases, the J end lost 4 bases, and 13 bases lay between the germline ends. The CDR3 loop spans 14 amino acids. The CDR3 sequence: CASRAQTVNQPQHF. CDR3 in DNA: TGTGCCAGTAGAGCTCAGACGGTGAATCAGCCCCAGCATTTT.

The rearrangement links TRBV2 to TRBJ2-1, with D possibly TRBD1 on 6 matching bases. Germline V gives CDR1 SNHLY, CDR2 FYNNEI. The V end lost 8 bases, the J end lost 8 bases, and 10 bases lay between the germline ends. CDR3 size: 11 residues. This CDR3 reads CASARGHEQFF. For the CDR3, the DNA is TGTGCCAGCGCCAGGGGACATGAGCAGTTCTTC. The variable domain in full, completed from reference TRBV2 and TRBJ2-1, reads EPEVTQTPSHQVTQMGQEVILRCVPISNHLYFYWYRQILGQKVEFLVSFYNNEISEKSEIFDDQFSVERPDGSNFTLKIRSTKLEDSAMYFCASARGHEQFFGPGTRLTVL.

The table lists this clonotype with many counts. The V and J genes are TRBV6-1 and TRBJ2-7; D is undetermined. CDR1 is MNHNS, CDR2 SASEGT, per germline. The CDR3 is 11 residues long. V was trimmed by 6 bases and J by 5 bases, leaving 8 bases between them. The CDR3 loop is CASRVADEQYF. Written as DNA, the CDR3 is TGTGCCAGCAGGGTTGCTGACGAGCAGTACTTC.

This clonotype was observed many times. The J gene is TRBJ2-7, the V gene TRBV28; D may be TRBD1 (6 bases). CDR3 size: 15 residues. The germline V gene has CDR1 MDHEN and CDR2 SYDVKM. V lost 5 bases to trimming and J lost 4 bases, with 18 bases between them. DNA of the CDR3: TGTGCCAGCAGTACACAGGGTTCTGACGTGTACGAGCAGTACTTC. It yields the protein CASSTQGSDVYEQYF.

The sample holds a few counts of this clonotype. The V call is TRBV9, the J call TRBJ2-7; 9 bases are a match to TRBD1. The CDR3 contains 16 residues. After removal of 2 bases from V and 3 bases from J, the junction contained 9 bases not matched to a gene. CDR1 is SGDLS, CDR2 YYNGEE, per germline. CDR3 residues: CASSVGGGQGIYEQYF. For the CDR3, the DNA is TGTGCCAGCAGCGTGGGGGGGGGACAGGGAATCTACGAGCAGTACTTC.

In this sample, this clonotype turned up many times. An end of the junction differs from the germline gene, which may be a read error. The CDR3 region is CASSLGSSALHF. The CDR3 DNA is TGTGCCAGCAGCCTGGGAAGTTCAGCCCTCCACTTT. This chain joins TRBV28 and TRBJ1-6, with D unclear. Germline CDR1 is MDHEN and CDR2 is SYDVKM. The CDR3 length is 12 residues.